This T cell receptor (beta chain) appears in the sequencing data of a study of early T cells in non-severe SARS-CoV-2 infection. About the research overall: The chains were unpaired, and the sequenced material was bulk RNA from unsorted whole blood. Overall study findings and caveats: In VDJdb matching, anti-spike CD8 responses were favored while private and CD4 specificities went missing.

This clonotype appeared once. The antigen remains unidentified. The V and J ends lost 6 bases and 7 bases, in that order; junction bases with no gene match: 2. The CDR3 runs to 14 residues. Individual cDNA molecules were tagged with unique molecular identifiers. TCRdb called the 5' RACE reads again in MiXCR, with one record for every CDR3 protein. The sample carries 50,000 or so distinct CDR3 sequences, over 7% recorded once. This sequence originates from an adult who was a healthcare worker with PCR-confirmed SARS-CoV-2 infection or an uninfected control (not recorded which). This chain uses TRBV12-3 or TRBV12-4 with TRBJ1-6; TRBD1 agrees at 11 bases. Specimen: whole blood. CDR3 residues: CASRWTGGNSPLHF. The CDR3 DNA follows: TGTGCCAGCAGATGGACAGGGGGCAATTCACCCCTCCACTTT.